Given below is one T cell receptor (beta chain) in context. This entry comes from a study of OX40 agonist ivuxolimab in advanced cancers. The protocol was immunoSEQ multiplex PCR, while the TCRdb copy is restricted to in-frame clones and leaves out a portion. The data contain 50,000 to 55,000 clones, over 75% of them singletons. Germline CDR1 and CDR2: KGHSH and LQKENI. The CDR3 sequence is 12 residues long. The V end lost 3 bases, the J end lost 5 bases, and 7 bases lay between the germline ends. Sample: CD4+ or CD8+ T cells sorted from blood, taken in a trial of the OX40 agonist ivuxolimab. The V call is TRBV18, the J call TRBJ2-5; the D gene is possibly TRBD1 (6 bases). The receptor's source is an adult with an advanced solid tumor such as melanoma, head and neck, liver or kidney cancer. The CDR3, as DNA: TGTGCCAGCTCACCCCAGGGGGAGACCCAGTACTTC. This encodes CASSPQGETQYF.